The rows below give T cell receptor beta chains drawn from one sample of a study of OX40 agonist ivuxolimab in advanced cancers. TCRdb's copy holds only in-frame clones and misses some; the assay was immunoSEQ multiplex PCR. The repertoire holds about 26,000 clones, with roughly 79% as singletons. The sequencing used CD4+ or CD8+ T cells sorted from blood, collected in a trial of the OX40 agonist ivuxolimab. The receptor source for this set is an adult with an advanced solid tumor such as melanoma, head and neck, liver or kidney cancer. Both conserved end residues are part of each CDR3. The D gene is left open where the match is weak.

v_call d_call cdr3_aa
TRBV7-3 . CASSLGVRDSSYNEQFF
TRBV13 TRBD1 CASSLAPGTGSEQYF
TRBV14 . CASSQVPGAITDTQYF
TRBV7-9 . CASSLRDPEAFF
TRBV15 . CATSRGIGGSGELFF
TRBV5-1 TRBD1 CASSTRQGLNTEAFF
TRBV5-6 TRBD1 CASSTHDREGSNSPLHF
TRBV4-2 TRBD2 CASSQIGGGNGELFF
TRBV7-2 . CASSLYRTGANVLTF
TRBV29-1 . CSVQGSGANVLTF
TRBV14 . CASSQWGGETQYF
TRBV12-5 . CASGLASHLGVETQYF
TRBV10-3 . CAISGDQQPGEQYF
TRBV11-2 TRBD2 CASSSGRGGHEQYF
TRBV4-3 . CASSQDHDEQYF
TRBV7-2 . CASSQVGADEQYF
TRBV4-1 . CASSLHIGRTYEQYF
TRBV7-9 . CASSRGNNEQFF
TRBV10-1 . CASSDSPFQGSSYEQYF
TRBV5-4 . CASSQPGAPNTGELFF
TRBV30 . CAWSETGTEQYF
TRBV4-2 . CASSLGDYSNQPQHF
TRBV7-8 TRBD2 CATWTSGSNEQFF
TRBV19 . CASKSSVGFKNSPLHF
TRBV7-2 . CASRGLHEQFF
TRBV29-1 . CSVEEEGTYEQYF
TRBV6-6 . CASSYLGQTEAFF
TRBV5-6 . CASSSDLDYEQYF
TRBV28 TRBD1 CATSSGTGAFYEQYF
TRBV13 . CASSSSGSYEQYF
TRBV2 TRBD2 CAKSGGATGELFF
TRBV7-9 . CASSSSRGNHRETQYF
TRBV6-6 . CASSYSGGGYTF
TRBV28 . CASSLRAVSTDTQYF
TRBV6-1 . CAARGNNEKLFF
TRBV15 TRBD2 CATSRSRGATDTQYF
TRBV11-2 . CASSLVGRNTEAFF
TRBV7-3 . CASSLWSTGGGRDTQYF
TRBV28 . CASSLSPFEVVPYEQYF
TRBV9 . CASSRPVEQYF
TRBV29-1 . CSAYTGTSETQYF
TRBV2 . CASSGGFFSTDTQYF
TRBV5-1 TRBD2 CASSLMVAGEGETQYF
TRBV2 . CASSELELTTDTQYF
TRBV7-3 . CASSQVQGSEKLFF
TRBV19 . CASSIFGGEQYF
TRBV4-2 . CASSQVGADSGYTF
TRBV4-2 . CASSQSPGVSGADTQYF
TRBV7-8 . CASSRGDQPQHF
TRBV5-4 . CASSLGGGPTFF
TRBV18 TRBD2 CASSPLADAGNEQFF
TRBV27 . CASSEDWSSGNTIYF
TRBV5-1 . CASTQRADTQYF
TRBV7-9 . CASSSPSHRVFQETQYF
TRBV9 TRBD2 CASSAPGTRGYNEQFF
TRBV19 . CASSPLAVPYEQYF
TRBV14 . CASSQQRVPSSYNEQFF
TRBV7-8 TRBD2 CASSLAGSSYEQYF
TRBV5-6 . CASSLGQFEQYF
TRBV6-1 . CASTPRVTGDYEQYF